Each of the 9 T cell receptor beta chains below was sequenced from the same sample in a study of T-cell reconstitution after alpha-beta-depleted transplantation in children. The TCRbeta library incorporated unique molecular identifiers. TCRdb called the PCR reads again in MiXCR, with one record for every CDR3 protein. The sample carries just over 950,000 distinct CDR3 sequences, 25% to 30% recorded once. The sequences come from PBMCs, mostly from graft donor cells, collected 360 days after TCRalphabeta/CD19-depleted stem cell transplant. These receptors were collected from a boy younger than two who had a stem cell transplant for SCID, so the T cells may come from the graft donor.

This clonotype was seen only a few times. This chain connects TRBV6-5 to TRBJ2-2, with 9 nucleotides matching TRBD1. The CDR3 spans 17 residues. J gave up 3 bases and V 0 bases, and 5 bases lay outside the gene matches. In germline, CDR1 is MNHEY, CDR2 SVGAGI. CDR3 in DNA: TGTGCCAGCAGTTACTCTCTAGGGACAGGGCACACCGGGGAGCTGTTTTTT. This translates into CASSYSLGTGHTGELFF.

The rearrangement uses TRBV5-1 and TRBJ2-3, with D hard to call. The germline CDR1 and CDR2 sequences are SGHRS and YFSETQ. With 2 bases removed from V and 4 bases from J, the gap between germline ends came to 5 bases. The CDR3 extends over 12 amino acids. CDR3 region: CASSFPADTQYF. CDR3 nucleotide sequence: TGCGCCAGCAGCTTTCCCGCAGATACGCAGTATTTT.

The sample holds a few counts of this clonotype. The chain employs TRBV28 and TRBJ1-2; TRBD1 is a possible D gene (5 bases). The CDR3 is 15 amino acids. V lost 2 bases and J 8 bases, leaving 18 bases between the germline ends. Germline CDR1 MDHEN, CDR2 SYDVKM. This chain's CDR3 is CASSLPTQRGRGYTF. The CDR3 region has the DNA TGTGCCAGCAGTTTACCTACCCAAAGGGGACGGGGCTACACCTTC.

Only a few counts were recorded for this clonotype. DNA of the CDR3: TGTGCCAGCAGCCCAGGGACTTGGGCGTATGATTCACCCCTCCACTTT. Protein product: CASSPGTWAYDSPLHF. The chain carries TRBV7-2 and TRBJ1-6; weak D call: TRBD1 (5 bases). The germline gives CDR1 SGHTA, CDR2 FQGNSA. The CDR3 is 16 amino acids. V was trimmed by 5 bases and J by 8 bases, leaving 19 bases between them.

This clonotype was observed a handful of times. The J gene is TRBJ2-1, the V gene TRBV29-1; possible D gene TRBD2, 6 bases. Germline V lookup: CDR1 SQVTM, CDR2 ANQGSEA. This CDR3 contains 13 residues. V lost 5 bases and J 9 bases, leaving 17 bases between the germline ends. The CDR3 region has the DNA TGCAGCGTTCCAGGAGGGTCACACACTGAGCAGTTCTTC. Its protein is CSVPGGSHTEQFF.

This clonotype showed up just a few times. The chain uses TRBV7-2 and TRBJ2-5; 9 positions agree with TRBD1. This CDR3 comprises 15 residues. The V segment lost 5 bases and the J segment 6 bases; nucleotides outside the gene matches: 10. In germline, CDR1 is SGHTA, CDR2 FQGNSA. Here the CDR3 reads CASSPPLTGGKTQYF. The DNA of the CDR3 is TGTGCCAGCAGCCCACCTCTAACAGGGGGCAAGACCCAGTACTTC.

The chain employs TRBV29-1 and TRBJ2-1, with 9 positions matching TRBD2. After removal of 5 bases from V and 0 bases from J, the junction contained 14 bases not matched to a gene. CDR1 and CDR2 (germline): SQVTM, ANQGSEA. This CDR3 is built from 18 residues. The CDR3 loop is CSVRLGIAGVSSYNEQFF. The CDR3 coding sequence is TGCAGCGTTAGGTTGGGAATAGCGGGGGTGAGCTCCTACAATGAGCAGTTCTTC.

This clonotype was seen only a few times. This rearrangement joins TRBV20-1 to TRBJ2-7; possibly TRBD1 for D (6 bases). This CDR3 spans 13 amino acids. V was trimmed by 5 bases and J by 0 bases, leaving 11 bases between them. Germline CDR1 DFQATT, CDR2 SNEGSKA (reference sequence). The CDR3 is CSALRQASYEQYF. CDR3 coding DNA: TGCAGTGCTCTGAGACAGGCCTCCTACGAGCAGTACTTC.

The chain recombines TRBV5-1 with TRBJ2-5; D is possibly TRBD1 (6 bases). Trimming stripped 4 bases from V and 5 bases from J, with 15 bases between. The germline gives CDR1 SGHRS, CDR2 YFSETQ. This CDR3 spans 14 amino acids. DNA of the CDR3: TGCGCCAGCAGCGCCAACCAGGGGTTGGAGACCCAGTACTTC. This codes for CASSANQGLETQYF. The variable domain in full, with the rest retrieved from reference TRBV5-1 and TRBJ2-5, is KAGVTQTPRYLIKTRGQQVTLSCSPISGHRSVSWYQQTPGQGLQFLFEYFSETQRNKGNFPGRFSGRQFSNSRSEMNVSTLELGDSALYLCASSANQGLETQYFGPGTRLLVL.